Listed here are 20 T cell receptor beta chains from one sample, sequenced in a study of monozygotic twins with inflammatory bowel disease. With the 5' RACE reads reprocessed, TCRdb shows one record per CDR3 protein and no DNA. Its table records under 350,000 distinct CDR3 sequences. The sample comprised blood. Every receptor here comes from a human donor with ulcerative colitis or Crohn's disease, or a healthy co-twin of an affected twin (not recorded which).

V and J are TRBV5-1 and TRBJ2-3; TCRdb indicates TRBD2, and absent DNA this call remains unverified. Germline lookup yields CDR1 SGHRS and CDR2 YFSETQ. The CDR3 extends over 14 amino acids. The CDR3: CASTLTSSMDTQYF.

The chain couples TRBV12-3 or TRBV12-4 to TRBJ1-4. This CDR3 has 15 residues. The CDR3 here is CASSLGGLRNEKLFF.

CDR3 sequence reads: CAIRGDRLTDTQYF. The chain employs TRBV10-3 and TRBJ2-3. CDR1 is ENHRY, CDR2 SYGVKD, per germline. The CDR3 has 14 residues.

The V gene is TRBV5-1, the J gene TRBJ2-1; TCRdb indicates TRBD2, and absent DNA this call remains unverified. Germline V gene data show CDR1 as SGHRS and CDR2 as YFSETQ. The CDR3 is 15 residues long. The chain's CDR3 is CASSLGRLADNEQFF. Drawing the rest from reference TRBV5-1 and TRBJ2-1, the complete variable domain is KAGVTQTPRYLIKTRGQQVTLSCSPISGHRSVSWYQQTPGQGLQFLFEYFSETQRNKGNFPGRFSGRQFSNSRSEMNVSTLELGDSALYLCASSLGRLADNEQFFGPGTRLTVL.

The rearrangement links TRBV10-3 to TRBJ2-7; TCRdb's assignment of TRBD1 cannot be checked, as there is no DNA. The CDR3 spans 13 residues. Germline assignment: CDR1 ENHRY and CDR2 SYGVKD. The CDR3 region is CATTGRRSYEQYF.

This chain links TRBV7-9 with TRBJ1-3; lacking DNA, the TRBD1 call made by TCRdb goes unchecked. CDR3 length equals 13 residues. Germline loops: CDR1 SEHNR, CDR2 FQNEAQ (reference sequence). The CDR3 protein is CASEGTEGNTIYF.

The chain links TRBV7-2 to TRBJ2-7. Germline V gene sequence: CDR1 SGHTA, CDR2 FQGNSA. CDR3 length equals 12 residues. The CDR3 sequence is CASSFISYEQYF.

J is TRBJ1-1 and V is TRBV18; TCRdb returns TRBD1, unconfirmable since there is no DNA. CDR1 is KGHSH, CDR2 LQKENI, per germline. This CDR3 spans 14 amino acids. The CDR3 protein is CASSPQQGNTEAFF.

The V gene is TRBV6-5, the J gene TRBJ2-2. Germline V lookup: CDR1 MNHEY, CDR2 SVGAGI. CDR3 length equals 15 residues. CDR3: CASSYSPKGTGELFF.

CDR3 sequence: CASSFKASESHEQYF. The J gene is TRBJ2-7, the V gene TRBV12-3 or TRBV12-4; TCRdb names TRBD2, which stays unverified in the absence of DNA. CDR3 length: 15 amino acids.

This chain connects TRBV18 to TRBJ1-6; TCRdb's assignment of TRBD1 cannot be checked, as there is no DNA. The germline V gene encodes CDR1 KGHSH and CDR2 LQKENI. The CDR3 consists of 14 residues. The CDR3 region is CASSQGQGVSPLHF.

The chain is built from TRBV15 and TRBJ2-1. This CDR3 has 14 amino acids. Germline V gene sequence: CDR1 LNHNV, CDR2 YYDKDF (reference sequence). The CDR3 sequence: CATSRDRMGYKQFF.

This chain connects TRBV4-2 to TRBJ2-3. This CDR3 is built from 12 residues. The V gene's germline CDR1 is LGHNA and CDR2 YNFKEQ. This CDR3 reads CASSQDIYTQYF.

V is TRBV19 and J is TRBJ2-3; the TCRdb D gene call, TRBD1, has no DNA to confirm it. CDR1 is LNHDA and CDR2 is SQIVND in the germline V gene (reference sequence). The CDR3 is 15 residues long. CDR3 sequence: CASKSGGRSTDTQYF.

The rearrangement joins TRBV12-5 to TRBJ1-1; TCRdb designates TRBD1, a call that cannot be tested without DNA. CDR1 is LGHNT, CDR2 FRNRAP, per germline. The CDR3 extends over 15 amino acids. The CDR3 region is CASGSGTGNNREAFF.

This chain links TRBV20-1 with TRBJ2-2; TCRdb returns TRBD1, unconfirmable since there is no DNA. CDR3 size: 15 residues. Germline lookup yields CDR1 DFQATT and CDR2 SNEGSKA (reference sequence). The CDR3: CSAKAGTGGAGELFF.

The rearrangement uses TRBV24-1 and TRBJ2-2; TCRdb's D call, TRBD2, is unchecked because there is no DNA. The germline gives CDR1 KGHDR, CDR2 SFDVKD. The CDR3 consists of 15 residues. The CDR3 is CATSESGGNTGELFF.

The chain is built from TRBV6-5 and TRBJ2-2; TCRdb returns TRBD1, unconfirmable since there is no DNA. Germline-derived CDR1 and CDR2 are MNHEY and SVGAGI. There are 15 residues in the CDR3. The CDR3 sequence is CASRTRDRYTGELFF.

This chain links TRBV6-5 with TRBJ2-3. Germline V gene sequence: CDR1 MNHEY, CDR2 SVGAGI. CDR3 length equals 11 residues. This CDR3 reads CASSSGGTQYF.

V gene TRBV11-2 combines with J gene TRBJ2-7; the D gene TCRdb calls, TRBD2, cannot be checked with no DNA. This CDR3 is built from 11 residues. Germline loops: CDR1 SGHAT, CDR2 FQNNGV. The CDR3 reads CASLAAYEQYF.